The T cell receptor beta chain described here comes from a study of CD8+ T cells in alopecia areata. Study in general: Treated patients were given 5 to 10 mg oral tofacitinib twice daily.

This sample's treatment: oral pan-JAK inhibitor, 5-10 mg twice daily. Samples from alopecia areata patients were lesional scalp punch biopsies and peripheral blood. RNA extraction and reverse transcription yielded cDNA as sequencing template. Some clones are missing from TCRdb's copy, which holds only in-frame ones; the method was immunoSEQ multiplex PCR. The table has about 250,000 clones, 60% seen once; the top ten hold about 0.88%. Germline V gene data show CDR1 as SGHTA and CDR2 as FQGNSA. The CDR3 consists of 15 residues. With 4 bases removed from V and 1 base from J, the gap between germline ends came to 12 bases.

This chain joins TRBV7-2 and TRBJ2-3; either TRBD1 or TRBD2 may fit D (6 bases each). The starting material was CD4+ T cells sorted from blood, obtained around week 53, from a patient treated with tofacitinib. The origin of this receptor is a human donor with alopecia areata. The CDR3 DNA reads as TGTGCCAGCAGCTCTCAGGGGAGGCGCACAGATACGCAGTATTTT. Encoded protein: CASSSQGRRTDTQYF.